Listed here are 20 T cell receptor beta chains from one sample, sequenced in a study of persistence of HIV-infected CD4 T cells. Nonspecific anti-CD3/anti-CD28 bead stimulation represents the broad CD4+ T cell repertoire. Sorting selected CD4+ T cells upregulating both CD40 ligand and CD69. The immunoSEQ assay was version 4, run in survey mode. Measured with immunoSEQ multiplex PCR; TCRdb has only the in-frame clones, and not every one. The table lists fewer than 45,000 clones, 88% of them singletons, with more than 0.4% in the top ten. These receptors are not linked to any known antigen. Sequencing used CD4+ T cells sorted from PBMCs after roughly 18-hour stimulation, obtained from a patient who received antiretroviral therapy. All receptors derive from an adult woman with HIV who was CMV-seropositive.

This clone was detected once. This chain links TRBV3-1 (or the pseudogene TRBV3-2) with TRBJ2-3, with 12 bases fitting TRBD2. The CDR3 has 18 amino acids. Germline assignment: CDR1 LGHDT and CDR2 YNNKEL (reference sequence). Unmatched junction bases numbered 8, after V lost 0 bases and J lost 4 bases. The CDR3 bases are TGTGCCAGCAGCCAAGATCGGGCTAGCGGGGGGGTATCAGATACGCAGTATTTT. Its translation: CASSQDRASGGVSDTQYF.

The V call is TRBV6-1, the J call TRBJ1-5, with D unresolved. The CDR3 loop spans 17 amino acids. Germline V lookup: CDR1 MNHNS, CDR2 SASEGT. V lost 0 bases, J lost 3 bases, and 15 bases lay in between. CDR3 protein: CASSEAPGWVPNQPQHF. CDR3 nucleotides: TGTGCCAGCAGTGAAGCCCCAGGATGGGTCCCCAATCAGCCCCAGCATTTT.

This chain joins TRBV9 and TRBJ2-3; 7 bases match TRBD2. The CDR3 runs 16 residues. V trimming: 4 bases; J trimming: 1 base; junction bases outside the gene matches: 9. CDR1 is SGDLS, CDR2 YYNGEE, per germline. CDR3 loop: CASSPTSSGRTDTQYF. CDR3 nucleotide sequence: TGTGCCAGCAGCCCGACCTCTAGCGGTCGCACAGATACGCAGTATTTT.

V gene TRBV12-5 combines with J gene TRBJ2-5; no clear D gene. Trimming shortened V by 1 base and J by 4 bases, and 13 bases separated the two germline ends. In germline, CDR1 is LGHNT, CDR2 FRNRAP. The CDR3 sequence is 15 residues long. Here the CDR3 reads CASGLGTVGGETQYF. Written as DNA, the CDR3 is TGTGCTAGTGGTTTGGGGACGGTAGGTGGAGAGACCCAGTACTTC.

Remarks on this clone: Its ends do not fully match the called genes, so a read error is possible. The chain links TRBV7-7 to TRBJ2-1, with 7 bases identical to TRBD1. This CDR3 is built from 15 residues. Germline loops: CDR1 SSHAT, CDR2 FNYEAQ (reference sequence). The CDR3 sequence is CASSSAGGDHNEQFF. The CDR3, as DNA: TGTGCTAGCAGCTCGGCAGGGGGTGATCACAATGAGCAGTTCTTC.

The chain uses TRBV10-3 and TRBJ1-2; TRBD1 aligns across 7 bases. This CDR3 contains 15 residues. Per germline, CDR1 ENHRY and CDR2 SYGVKD. Trimming removed 4 bases from V and 1 base from J; junction bases left unmatched: 6. DNA of the CDR3: TGTGCCATCAGTGGGCTGACAGGGAATAACTATGGCTACACCTTC. The encoded protein is CAISGLTGNNYGYTF.

The chain combines TRBV5-1 with TRBJ2-7; D tentatively reads TRBD1 or TRBD2 (5 bases each). In germline, CDR1 is SGHRS, CDR2 YFSETQ. The V end lost 4 bases, the J end lost 5 bases, and 16 bases lay between the germline ends. The CDR3 consists of 14 residues. The DNA for the CDR3 is TGCGCCAGCAGCCCCTCCTTGAGAGGGGACGAGCAGTACTTC. Translating it yields CASSPSLRGDEQYF.

The CDR3 sequence: CASSLWGSDTQYF. In DNA form, the CDR3 reads TGTGCCAGCAGTTTATGGGGGTCAGATACGCAGTATTTT. The rearrangement links TRBV12-3 or TRBV12-4 to TRBJ2-3, with D perhaps being TRBD1 or TRBD2 (5 bases each). The germline V and J ends were trimmed by 2 bases and 4 bases, with 7 bases remaining between them. There are 13 residues in the CDR3.

The V call is TRBV10-3, the J call TRBJ1-4; 7 nucleotides line up with TRBD1. The CDR3 length is 14 residues. Germline loops: CDR1 ENHRY, CDR2 SYGVKD. The V gene end was trimmed by 6 bases and the J gene end by 8 bases; junction bases not matched to a gene: 9. The CDR3 loop reads CAISANLGGEKLFF. DNA of the CDR3: TGTGCCATCAGCGCCAACTTAGGGGGCGAAAAACTGTTTTTT.

The chain recombines TRBV11-3 with TRBJ2-7, with no clear D. V dropped 1 base and J dropped 4 bases, with 17 bases sitting between them. CDR1 is SGHNT and CDR2 is YENEEA in the germline V gene. This CDR3 region has 16 residues. In DNA form, the CDR3 reads TGTGCCAGCAGCTTAGGCCCGGACGACGGAACTTACGAGCAGTACTTC. It codes for CASSLGPDDGTYEQYF.

This sequence joins TRBV7-8 and TRBJ2-1, with unresolved D. V lost 5 bases and J 4 bases, leaving 21 bases between the germline ends. The CDR3 is 17 amino acids. The germline V gene encodes CDR1 SGHVS and CDR2 FQNEAQ. Here the CDR3 DNA reads TGTGCCAGCAGCGTGGCCCTAACCAGATTAATTTACAATGAGCAGTTCTTC. It is translated as CASSVALTRLIYNEQFF.

In this sample, this clone turned up once. The V and J genes are TRBV19 and TRBJ1-5; TRBD1 might be the D (5 bases). The CDR3 is 13 amino acids. The V end lost 4 bases, the J end lost 8 bases, and 12 bases lay between the germline ends. Germline V gene data show CDR1 as LNHDA and CDR2 as SQIVND (reference sequence). The CDR3 region is CASSSGHGEPQHF. The CDR3 DNA reads as TGTGCCAGTAGTAGTGGACACGGGGAGCCCCAGCATTTT. The whole variable domain, remainder taken from reference TRBV19 and TRBJ1-5, is DGGITQSPKYLFRKEGQNVTLSCEQNLNHDAMYWYRQDPGQGLRLIYYSQIVNDFQKGDIAEGYSVSREKKESFPLTVTSAQKNPTAFYLCASSSGHGEPQHFGDGTRLSIL.

This sequence joins TRBV7-3 and TRBJ2-3; D could derive from TRBD1 or TRBD2 (6 bases each). Germline V gene sequence: CDR1 SGHTA, CDR2 FQGTGA. The CDR3 runs to 15 residues. Trimming took 5 bases from V and 9 from J, leaving 21 bases between them. CDR3 region: CASSPHGGGGVTQYF. CDR3 nucleotide sequence: TGTGCCAGCAGCCCCCATGGGGGCGGAGGGGTCACGCAGTATTTT.

The rearrangement joins TRBV4-1 to TRBJ2-1; 12 bases fit TRBD2. V shed 8 bases, J shed 8 bases, and the junction held 19 bases outside the gene matches. This CDR3 has 18 amino acids. The germline V gene encodes CDR1 MGHRA and CDR2 YSYEKL. CDR3 region: CASSRLLAGGPGGYEQFF. Here the CDR3 DNA reads TGCGCCAGCTCGCGGCTCCTAGCGGGGGGGCCGGGTGGCTATGAGCAGTTCTTC.

This rearrangement joins TRBV28 to TRBJ1-2; D is uncertain. Per the germline V gene, CDR1 is MDHEN and CDR2 is SYDVKM. V lost 3 bases and J 4 bases, leaving 6 bases between the germline ends. The CDR3 has 12 residues. The CDR3 here is CASSFEVYGYTF. The CDR3 coding sequence is TGTGCCAGCAGTTTTGAGGTCTATGGCTACACCTTC.

Comments on this clone: Other nucleotide sequences in the sample specify the same CDR3. The J gene is TRBJ2-2, the V gene TRBV30; a weak D match, TRBD2 (6 bases). The CDR3 extends over 14 amino acids. Per germline, CDR1 GTSNPN and CDR2 SVGIG (reference sequence). Trimming removed 3 bases at V and 6 bases at J, with 14 bases between. The CDR3 coding sequence is TGTGCCTGGAGGGACTGGGGCGGGGCCGGGGAGCTGTTTTTT. Translation: CAWRDWGGAGELFF. The complete variable domain, with remaining parts taken from reference TRBV30 and TRBJ2-2, reads SQTIHQWPATLVQPVGSPLSLECTVEGTSNPNLYWYRQAAGRGLQLLFYSVGIGQISSEVPQNLSASRPQDRQFILSSKKLLLSDSGFYLCAWRDWGGAGELFFGEGSRLTVL.

The chain employs TRBV3-1 (or the pseudogene TRBV3-2) and TRBJ1-6; D is unclear. The CDR3 has 13 amino acids. V gave up 4 bases and J gave up 5 bases, with 6 bases separating them. The germline V gene has CDR1 LGHDT and CDR2 YNNKEL (reference sequence). Here the CDR3 reads CASSPSNNSPLHF. The CDR3 nucleotides are TGTGCCAGCAGCCCCAGCAATAATTCACCCCTCCACTTT.

The genes are TRBV9 and TRBJ1-3; the D is unclear. This CDR3 region has 13 residues. In germline, CDR1 is SGDLS, CDR2 YYNGEE. Trimming pared 0 bases from V and 4 bases from J, leaving 5 bases between. The CDR3 region has the DNA TGTGCCAGCAGCGTAGAACCCGGAAACACCATATATTTT. This translates into CASSVEPGNTIYF.

This clone was observed once. The chain combines TRBV11-2 with TRBJ1-1, with D perhaps matching TRBD1 (6 bases). The CDR3 sequence is 14 residues long. Germline CDR1 reads SGHAT; CDR2 reads FQNNGV. V lost 3 bases to trimming and J lost 0 bases, with 8 bases between them. This CDR3 is CASSFGGMNTEAFF. The CDR3 DNA reads as TGTGCCAGCAGCTTCGGGGGCATGAACACTGAAGCTTTCTTT.

The rearrangement uses TRBV29-1 and TRBJ1-1; D uncertain. The CDR3 totals 12 residues. The germline gives CDR1 SQVTM, CDR2 ANQGSEA. V lost 7 bases and J 7 bases, leaving 16 bases between the germline ends. As DNA, the CDR3 is TGCAGCGCTGATCTGGCCGGGATTGAAGCTTTCTTT. It codes for CSADLAGIEAFF.